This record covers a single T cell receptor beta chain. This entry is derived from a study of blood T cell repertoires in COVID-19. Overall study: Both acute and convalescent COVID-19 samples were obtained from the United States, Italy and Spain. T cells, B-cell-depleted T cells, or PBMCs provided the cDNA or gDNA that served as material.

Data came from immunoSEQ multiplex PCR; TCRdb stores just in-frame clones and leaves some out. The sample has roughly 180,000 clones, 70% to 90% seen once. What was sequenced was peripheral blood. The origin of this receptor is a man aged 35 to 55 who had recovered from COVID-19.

The CDR3 sequence is CAISESRDGYTF. As DNA, the CDR3 is TGTGCCATCAGTGAGTCGAGGGATGGCTACACCTTC. This chain uses TRBV10-3 with TRBJ1-2; D not certain. This CDR3 is 12 amino acids long. Germline CDR1 reads ENHRY; CDR2 reads SYGVKD. V was cut by 0 bases and J by 6 bases, with 5 bases left in between.